These 17 T cell receptor beta chains came from one sample sequenced in a study of blood T cell repertoires in COVID-19. Profiling relied on immunoSEQ multiplex PCR, and the TCRdb table lists in-frame clones only, not all of them. The table has approximately 51,000 clones, around 86% seen once; the top ten hold about 2%. Sequencing input: peripheral blood. All receptors derive from a woman of 80 years or more with COVID-19, enrolled during active disease.

This chain links TRBV2 with TRBJ2-1; 9 bases are shared with TRBD2. Germline CDR1 reads SNHLY; CDR2 reads FYNNEI. The CDR3 extends over 13 amino acids. The ends lost 8 bases at V and 6 bases at J; junction bases unmatched: 5. The CDR3 DNA follows: TGTGCCAGCGCGGGGGGGGGATTCAATGAGCAGTTCTTC. This encodes CASAGGGFNEQFF. Supplemented by reference TRBV2 and TRBJ2-1, the full variable domain reads EPEVTQTPSHQVTQMGQEVILRCVPISNHLYFYWYRQILGQKVEFLVSFYNNEISEKSEIFDDQFSVERPDGSNFTLKIRSTKLEDSAMYFCASAGGGFNEQFFGPGTRLTVL.

The chain links TRBV5-1 to TRBJ2-7; maybe TRBD2 (6 bases). The V and J ends lost 0 bases and 3 bases respectively, with 13 bases between them. The CDR3 loop spans 15 amino acids. Germline-derived CDR1 and CDR2 are SGHRS and YFSETQ. This CDR3 reads CASSLATSRRYEQYF. In DNA form, the CDR3 reads TGCGCCAGCAGCTTGGCCACTAGCCGTCGCTACGAGCAGTACTTC.

The chain employs TRBV2 and TRBJ1-1; no firm D call. The CDR3 runs to 13 residues. The germline V and J ends were trimmed by 7 bases and 3 bases, with 12 bases remaining between them. The germline CDR1 and CDR2 sequences are SNHLY and FYNNEI. The CDR3 DNA is TGTGCCAGCATTGATCTGAGGGACACTGAAGCTTTCTTT. This encodes CASIDLRDTEAFF.

The chain joins TRBV27 to TRBJ2-1; D is possibly TRBD2 (5 bases). V was clipped by 6 bases and J by 8 bases, with 11 bases between them. The CDR3 is 12 residues long. CDR1 is MNHEY, CDR2 SMNVEV, per germline (reference sequence). This chain's CDR3 is CASSRGGHEQFF. Written as DNA, the CDR3 is TGTGCCAGCAGCCGGGGTGGACATGAGCAGTTCTTC.

The chain combines TRBV28 with TRBJ2-7; a weak D match, TRBD2 (5 bases). Trimming removed 3 bases at V and 6 bases at J, with 9 bases between. This CDR3 has 12 amino acids. From germline, CDR1 is MDHEN and CDR2 SYDVKM. The CDR3 coding sequence is TGTGCCAGCAGTTTGGGAGAGCGCGAGCAGTACTTC. Protein product: CASSLGEREQYF.

The chain recombines TRBV10-3 with TRBJ1-3; 7 bases fit TRBD1. The V segment lost 6 bases and the J segment 5 bases; nucleotides outside the gene matches: 7. The germline V gene encodes CDR1 ENHRY and CDR2 SYGVKD. CDR3 length equals 14 residues. DNA for the CDR3: TGTGCCATCAGGATACCGGGACAGAGAAACACCATATATTTT. It codes for CAIRIPGQRNTIYF.

The chain carries TRBV2 and TRBJ2-7, with TRBD2 identical over 11 bases. V lost 2 bases to trimming and J lost 3 bases; unmatched junction nucleotides: 0. The CDR3 is 14 residues long. The germline gives CDR1 SNHLY, CDR2 FYNNEI. The CDR3 DNA reads as TGTGCCAGCAGTGAAACTAGCGGGGGCTACGAGCAGTACTTC. Translation gives CASSETSGGYEQYF.

This clone was observed a few times. The V and J genes are TRBV7-2 and TRBJ2-5; 9 bases align to TRBD2. The V gene's germline CDR1 is SGHTA and CDR2 FQGNSA. The CDR3 is 14 amino acids. V lost 3 bases, J lost 5 bases, and 4 bases stayed unmatched. CDR3 region: CASSLGAGGETQYF. CDR3 in DNA: TGTGCCAGCAGCTTGGGGGCGGGAGGGGAGACCCAGTACTTC.

This clone has only a few counts. DNA for the CDR3: TGTGCCACCAGCAGAGATCTAGGGGGAAATTCACCCCTCCACTTT. Translated: CATSRDLGGNSPLHF. The chain is built from TRBV15 and TRBJ1-6, with D possibly matching TRBD1 (6 bases). The germline V gene has CDR1 LNHNV and CDR2 YYDKDF (reference sequence). The ends were cut back, 0 bases at V and 7 bases at J, with 10 bases in the middle. The CDR3 contains 15 residues.

This rearrangement joins TRBV6-5 to TRBJ2-3; 7 bases align to TRBD2. The germline CDR1 and CDR2 sequences are MNHEY and SVGAGI. The CDR3 extends over 14 amino acids. V lost 8 bases, J lost 2 bases, and 7 bases stayed unmatched. For the CDR3, the DNA is TGTGCCAGCGCTCTGGGGGGGACCACAGATACGCAGTATTTT. It translates to CASALGGTTDTQYF.

The chain recombines TRBV11-2 with TRBJ1-2; the D is unclear. The CDR3 has 14 amino acids. Trimming removed 7 bases at V and 7 bases at J, with 19 bases between. Per the germline V gene, CDR1 is SGHAT and CDR2 is FQNNGV. The CDR3 here is CASTFTPGKRGYTF. In DNA, the CDR3 is TGTGCCAGCACCTTTACGCCGGGGAAGCGTGGCTACACCTTC.

This clone appeared once. V usage is TRBV11-3 and J usage is TRBJ2-2; possibly TRBD1 for D (5 bases). This CDR3 spans 18 amino acids. Trimming shortened V by 1 base and J by 0 bases, and 15 bases separated the two germline ends. Germline-derived CDR1 and CDR2 are SGHNT and YENEEA. The CDR3 protein is CASSLGQYRAPNTGELFF. The CDR3 DNA reads as TGTGCCAGCAGCTTAGGACAGTATCGTGCCCCGAACACCGGGGAGCTGTTTTTT. Together with reference TRBV11-3 and TRBJ2-2, the CDR3 gives the full variable domain: EAGVVQSPRYKIIEKKQPVAFWCNPISGHNTLYWYLQNLGQGPELLIRYENEEAVDDSQLPKDRFSAERLKGVDSTLKIQPAELGDSAVYLCASSLGQYRAPNTGELFFGEGSRLTVL.

This clone appeared a single time. CDR3 loop: CASSLLSNQPQHF. The CDR3 DNA follows: TGTGCCAGCAGTCTACTTAGCAATCAGCCCCAGCATTTT. The chain carries TRBV28 and TRBJ1-5; D is unclear. Germline-derived CDR1 and CDR2 are MDHEN and SYDVKM. This CDR3 is built from 13 residues. Trimming removed 5 bases at V and 0 bases at J, with 5 bases between.

The chain links TRBV5-1 to TRBJ1-4; tentatively, D is TRBD1 (6 bases). Germline V CDR1 and CDR2: SGHRS, YFSETQ. The CDR3 spans 13 residues. Trimming removed 1 base from V and 6 bases from J, with 7 bases in between. The DNA for the CDR3 is TGCGCCAGCAGCTTGACAGGGTATGAAAAACTGTTTTTT. This encodes CASSLTGYEKLFF.

This clone was found once. V and J are TRBV18 and TRBJ2-1; TRBD2 agrees at 16 bases. CDR1 KGHSH and CDR2 LQKENI come from the germline V gene. This CDR3 region has 17 residues. V lost 3 bases and J lost 9; bases outside the gene matches: 8. The CDR3 loop reads CASSPPGLAGGPSEQFF. The CDR3 region has the DNA TGTGCCAGCTCACCTCCGGGACTAGCGGGAGGGCCCAGTGAGCAGTTCTTC.

This clone was found a few times. This CDR3 is also generated by other DNA sequences in the sample. The genes are TRBV7-2 and TRBJ2-7; possible D gene TRBD1, 5 bases. The V end lost 2 bases, the J end lost 3 bases, and 5 bases lay between the germline ends. CDR3 length: 12 amino acids. CDR1 is SGHTA and CDR2 is FQGNSA in the germline V gene. The DNA for the CDR3 is TGTGCCAGCAGCTTACAGGGCTACGAGCAGTACTTC. It codes for CASSLQGYEQYF.

V gene TRBV4-2 combines with J gene TRBJ1-2; 9 bases map to TRBD1. The germline CDR1 and CDR2 sequences are LGHNA and YNFKEQ. This CDR3 contains 17 residues. Trimming took 1 base from V and 9 from J; bases not matched to a gene: 15. CDR3 DNA: TGTGCCAGCAGCCAAGCCTCACCGGACAGGGGACAAGGTAGCTACACCTTC. Residues: CASSQASPDRGQGSYTF.